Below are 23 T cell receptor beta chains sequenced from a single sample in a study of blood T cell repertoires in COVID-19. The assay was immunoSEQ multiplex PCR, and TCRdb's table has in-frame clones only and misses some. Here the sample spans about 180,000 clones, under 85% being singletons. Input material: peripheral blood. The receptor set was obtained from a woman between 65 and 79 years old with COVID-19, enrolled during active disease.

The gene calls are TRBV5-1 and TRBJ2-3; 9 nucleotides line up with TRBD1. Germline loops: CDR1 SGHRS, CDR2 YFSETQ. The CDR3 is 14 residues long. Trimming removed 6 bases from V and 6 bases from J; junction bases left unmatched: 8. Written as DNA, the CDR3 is TGCGCCAGCACCAAGGGGACAGGGACGGATACGCAGTATTTT. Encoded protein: CASTKGTGTDTQYF.

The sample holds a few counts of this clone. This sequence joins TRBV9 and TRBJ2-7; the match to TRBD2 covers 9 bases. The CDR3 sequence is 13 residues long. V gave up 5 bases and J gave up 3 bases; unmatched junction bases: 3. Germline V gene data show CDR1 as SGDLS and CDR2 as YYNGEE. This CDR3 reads CASSRTSDYEQYF. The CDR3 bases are TGTGCCAGCAGTAGGACTAGCGACTACGAGCAGTACTTC.

The CDR3 DNA reads as TGTGCCAGCAGCTTATTGAGCGAGCAGTACTTC. Protein sequence: CASSLLSEQYF. V and J are TRBV5-4 and TRBJ2-7; D is ambiguous. CDR3 length: 11 amino acids. V lost 2 bases and J lost 6, with 6 bases in between. Germline V gene sequence: CDR1 SGHNT, CDR2 YYREEE (reference sequence).

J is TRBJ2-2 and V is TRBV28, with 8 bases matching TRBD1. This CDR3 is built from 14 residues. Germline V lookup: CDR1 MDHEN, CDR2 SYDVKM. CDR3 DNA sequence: TGTGCGACTGCCAGGGCAGGGGGCTTCGGGGAGCTGTTTTTT. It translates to CATARAGGFGELFF.

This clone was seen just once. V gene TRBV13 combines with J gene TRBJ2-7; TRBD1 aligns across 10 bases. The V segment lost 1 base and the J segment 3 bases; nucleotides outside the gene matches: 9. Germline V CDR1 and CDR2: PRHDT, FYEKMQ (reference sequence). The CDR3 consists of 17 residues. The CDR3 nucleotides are TGTGCCAGCAGCTTAGCGCTGGACAGGGGGTTCTTCTACGAGCAGTACTTC. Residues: CASSLALDRGFFYEQYF.

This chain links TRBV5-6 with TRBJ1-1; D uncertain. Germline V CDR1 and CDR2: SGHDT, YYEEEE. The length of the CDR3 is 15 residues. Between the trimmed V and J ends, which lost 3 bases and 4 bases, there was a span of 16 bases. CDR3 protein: CASSSGTGRSTEAFF. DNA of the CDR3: TGTGCCAGCAGCTCCGGAACGGGGAGGAGCACTGAAGCTTTCTTT.

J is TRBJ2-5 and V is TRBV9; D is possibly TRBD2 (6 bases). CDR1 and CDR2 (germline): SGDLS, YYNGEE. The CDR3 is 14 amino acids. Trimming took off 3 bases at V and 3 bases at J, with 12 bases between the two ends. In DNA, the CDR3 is TGTGCCAGCAGCGGGATCGGGGGTAAAGAGACCCAGTACTTC. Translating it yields CASSGIGGKETQYF.

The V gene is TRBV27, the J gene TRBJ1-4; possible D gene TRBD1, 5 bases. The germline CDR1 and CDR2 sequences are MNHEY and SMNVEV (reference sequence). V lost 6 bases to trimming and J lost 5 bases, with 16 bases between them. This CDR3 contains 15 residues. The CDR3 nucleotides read TGTGCCAGCAGCACGGGACTCCCTATAAATGAAAAACTGTTTTTT. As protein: CASSTGLPINEKLFF.

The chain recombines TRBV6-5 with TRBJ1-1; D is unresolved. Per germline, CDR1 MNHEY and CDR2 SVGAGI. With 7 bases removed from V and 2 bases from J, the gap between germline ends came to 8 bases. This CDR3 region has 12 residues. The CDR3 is CASIGQNTEAFF. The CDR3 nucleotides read TGTGCCAGCATTGGGCAAAACACTGAAGCTTTCTTT.

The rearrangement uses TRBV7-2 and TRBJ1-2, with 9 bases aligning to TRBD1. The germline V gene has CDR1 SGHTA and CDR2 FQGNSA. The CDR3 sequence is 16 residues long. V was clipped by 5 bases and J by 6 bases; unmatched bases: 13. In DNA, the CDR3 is TGTGCCAGCAGCCAAGCGTTGGACAGGGGTTATAATGGCTACACCTTC. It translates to CASSQALDRGYNGYTF. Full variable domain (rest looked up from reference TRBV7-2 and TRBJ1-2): GAGVSQSPSNKVTEKGKDVELRCDPISGHTALYWYRQSLGQGLEFLIYFQGNSAPDKSGLPSDRFSAERTGGSVSTLTIQRTQQEDSAVYLCASSQALDRGYNGYTFGSGTRLTVV.

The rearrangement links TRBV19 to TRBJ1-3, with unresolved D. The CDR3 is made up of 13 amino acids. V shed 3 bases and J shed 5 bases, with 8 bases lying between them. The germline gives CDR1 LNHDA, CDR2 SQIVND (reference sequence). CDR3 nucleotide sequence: TGTGCCAGTAGTATGAACGGGAGAAACACCATATATTTT. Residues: CASSMNGRNTIYF.

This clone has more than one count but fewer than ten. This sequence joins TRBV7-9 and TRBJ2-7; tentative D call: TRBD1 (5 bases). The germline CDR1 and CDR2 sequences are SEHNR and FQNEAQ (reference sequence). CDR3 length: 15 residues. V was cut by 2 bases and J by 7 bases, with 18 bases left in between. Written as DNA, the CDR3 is TGTGCCAGCAGCTTACAGGGTCCCGATGTTGGAGAGCAGTACTTC. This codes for CASSLQGPDVGEQYF.

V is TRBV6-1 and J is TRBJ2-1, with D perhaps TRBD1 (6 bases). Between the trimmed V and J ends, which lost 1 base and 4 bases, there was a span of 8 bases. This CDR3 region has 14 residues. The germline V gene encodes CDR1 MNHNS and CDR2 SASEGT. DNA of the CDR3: TGTGCCAGCAGTGAAGGGACAGAGTACAATGAGCAGTTCTTC. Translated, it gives CASSEGTEYNEQFF.

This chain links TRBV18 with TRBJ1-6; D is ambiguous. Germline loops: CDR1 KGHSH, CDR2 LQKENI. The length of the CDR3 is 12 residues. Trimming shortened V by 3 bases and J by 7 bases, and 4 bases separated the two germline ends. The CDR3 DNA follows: TGTGCCAGCTCACCGGAGAATTCACCCCTCCACTTT. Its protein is CASSPENSPLHF. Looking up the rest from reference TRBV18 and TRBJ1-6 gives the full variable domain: NAGVMQNPRHLVRRRGQEARLRCSPMKGHSHVYWYRQLPEEGLKFMVYLQKENIIDESGMPKERFSAEFPKEGPSILRIQQVVRGDSAAYFCASSPENSPLHFGNGTRLTVT.

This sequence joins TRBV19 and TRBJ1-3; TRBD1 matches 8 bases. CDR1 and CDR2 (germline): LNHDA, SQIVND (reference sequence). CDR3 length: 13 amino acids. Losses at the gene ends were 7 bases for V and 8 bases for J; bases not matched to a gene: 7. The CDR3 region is CASNQGAGDTIYF. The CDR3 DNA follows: TGTGCCAGTAACCAGGGGGCCGGAGACACCATATATTTT.

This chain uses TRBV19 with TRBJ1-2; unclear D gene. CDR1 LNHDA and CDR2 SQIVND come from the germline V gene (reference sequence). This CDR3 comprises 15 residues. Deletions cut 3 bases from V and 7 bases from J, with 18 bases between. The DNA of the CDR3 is TGTGCCAGTAGTATTCGCCAAAGCTCCGGAGGTGGCTACACCTTC. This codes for CASSIRQSSGGGYTF.

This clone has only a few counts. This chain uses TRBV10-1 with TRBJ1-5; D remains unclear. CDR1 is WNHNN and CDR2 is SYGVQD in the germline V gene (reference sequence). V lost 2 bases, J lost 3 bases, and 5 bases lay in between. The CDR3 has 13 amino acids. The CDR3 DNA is TGCGCCAGCAGTGAGAGCTTCAATCAGCCCCAGCATTTT. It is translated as CASSESFNQPQHF.

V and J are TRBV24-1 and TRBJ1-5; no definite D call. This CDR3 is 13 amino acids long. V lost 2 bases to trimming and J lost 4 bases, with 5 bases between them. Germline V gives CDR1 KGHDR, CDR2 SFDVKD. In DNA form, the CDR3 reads TGTGCCACCAGTGATTACAGAAATCAGCCCCAGCATTTT. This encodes CATSDYRNQPQHF.

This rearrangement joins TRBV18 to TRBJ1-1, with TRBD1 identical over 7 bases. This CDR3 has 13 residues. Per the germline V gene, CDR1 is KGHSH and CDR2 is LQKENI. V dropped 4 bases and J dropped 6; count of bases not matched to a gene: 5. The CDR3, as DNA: TGTGCCAGCTCACGGTCAGGGGGGTCTGAAGCTTTCTTT. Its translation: CASSRSGGSEAFF.

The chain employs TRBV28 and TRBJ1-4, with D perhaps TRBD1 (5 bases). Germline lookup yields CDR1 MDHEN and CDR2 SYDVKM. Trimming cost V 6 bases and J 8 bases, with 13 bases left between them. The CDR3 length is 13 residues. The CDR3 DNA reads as TGTGCCAGCAGCCGGGGGATGTCAGAAAAACTGTTTTTT. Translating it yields CASSRGMSEKLFF. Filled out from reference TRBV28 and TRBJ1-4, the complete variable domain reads DVKVTQSSRYLVKRTGEKVFLECVQDMDHENMFWYRQDPGLGLRLIYFSYDVKMKEKGDIPEGYSVSREKKERFSLILESASTNQTSMYLCASSRGMSEKLFFGSGTQLSVL.

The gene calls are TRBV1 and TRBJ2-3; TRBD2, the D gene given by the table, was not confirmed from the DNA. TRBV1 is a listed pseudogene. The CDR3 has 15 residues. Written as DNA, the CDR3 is TGCACCAGCAACCTCCCCGAGAGGGGCACAGATACGCAGTATTTT. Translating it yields CTSNLPERGTDTQYF.

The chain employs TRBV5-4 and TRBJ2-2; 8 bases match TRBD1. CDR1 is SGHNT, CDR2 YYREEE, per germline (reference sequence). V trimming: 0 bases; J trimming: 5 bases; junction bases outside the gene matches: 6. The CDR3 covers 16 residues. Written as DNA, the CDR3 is TGTGCCAGCAGCTTGGGGCCAGGGGGCGGGACCGGGGAGCTGTTTTTT. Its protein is CASSLGPGGGTGELFF.

CDR3 sequence: CATSGGLAGEDTQYF. CDR3 bases: TGTGCCACCAGTGGGGGACTAGCGGGAGAAGATACGCAGTATTTT. V and J are TRBV24-1 and TRBJ2-3; 14 bases are shared with TRBD2. With 5 bases clipped from V and 5 bases from J, the junction kept 2 bases outside the gene matches. The CDR3 is 15 residues long. Looked up from germline, CDR1 is KGHDR and CDR2 is SFDVKD.